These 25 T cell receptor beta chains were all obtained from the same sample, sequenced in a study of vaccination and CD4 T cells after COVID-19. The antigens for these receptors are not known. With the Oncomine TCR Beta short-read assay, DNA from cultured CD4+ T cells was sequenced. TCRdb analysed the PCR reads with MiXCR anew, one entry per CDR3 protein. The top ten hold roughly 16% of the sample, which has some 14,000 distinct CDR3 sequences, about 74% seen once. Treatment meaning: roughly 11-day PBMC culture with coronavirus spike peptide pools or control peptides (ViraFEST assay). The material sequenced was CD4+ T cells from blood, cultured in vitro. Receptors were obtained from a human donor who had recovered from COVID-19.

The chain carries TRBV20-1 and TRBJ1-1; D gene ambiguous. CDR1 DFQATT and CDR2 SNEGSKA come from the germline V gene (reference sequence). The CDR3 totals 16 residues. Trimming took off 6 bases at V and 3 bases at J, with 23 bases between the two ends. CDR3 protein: CSAKDSRRGWDTEAFF. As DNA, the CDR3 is TGCAGTGCCAAAGACTCTCGGCGGGGATGGGACACTGAAGCTTTCTTT.

In DNA, the CDR3 is TGTGCCAGCTCACCCTCCGGTTCAGGGGGTTCAACTTCACCCCTCCACTTT. Encoded protein: CASSPSGSGGSTSPLHF. This sequence joins TRBV18 and TRBJ1-6; 7 bases line up with TRBD1. Germline V lookup: CDR1 KGHSH, CDR2 LQKENI. The CDR3 has 17 amino acids. The J segment lost 9 bases and the V segment lost 3 bases, leaving 14 bases of the junction unmatched.

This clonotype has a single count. The CDR3 here is CATSDPTLDTQYF. The CDR3 region has the DNA TGTGCCACCAGTGATCCGACGTTAGATACGCAGTATTTT. The rearrangement uses TRBV24-1 and TRBJ2-3, with D unclear. Germline CDR1 is KGHDR and CDR2 is SFDVKD. Trimming stripped 3 bases from V and 5 bases from J, with 8 bases between. This CDR3 is 13 amino acids long.

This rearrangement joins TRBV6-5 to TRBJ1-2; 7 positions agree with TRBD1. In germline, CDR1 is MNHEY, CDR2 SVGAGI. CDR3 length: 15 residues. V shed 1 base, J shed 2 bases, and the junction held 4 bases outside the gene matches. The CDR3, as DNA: TGTGCCAGCAGTTACTTCGACAGGGCCAACTATGGCTACACCTTC. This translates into CASSYFDRANYGYTF.

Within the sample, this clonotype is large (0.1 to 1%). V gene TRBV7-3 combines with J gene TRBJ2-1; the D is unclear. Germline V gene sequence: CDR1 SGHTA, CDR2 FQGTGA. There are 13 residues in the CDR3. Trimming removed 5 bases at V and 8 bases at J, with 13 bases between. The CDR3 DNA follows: TGTGCCAGCAGCAGTTACTTAAGCGATGAGCAGTTCTTC. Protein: CASSSYLSDEQFF.

DNA of the CDR3: TGTGCCAGCTCGACGGTGGGAGCTGGAAACACCATATATTTT. Translated: CASSTVGAGNTIYF. V is TRBV27 and J is TRBJ1-3; no definite D call. Germline V lookup: CDR1 MNHEY, CDR2 SMNVEV (reference sequence). V lost 8 bases, J lost 2 bases, and 13 bases lay in between. CDR3 size: 14 residues.

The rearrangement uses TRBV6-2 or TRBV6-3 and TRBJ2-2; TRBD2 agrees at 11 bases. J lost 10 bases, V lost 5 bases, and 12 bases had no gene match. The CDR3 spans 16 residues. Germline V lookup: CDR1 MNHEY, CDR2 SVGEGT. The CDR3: CASSVHSGRAIVELFF. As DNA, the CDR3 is TGTGCCAGCAGTGTTCATAGCGGGAGGGCCATCGTGGAGCTGTTTTTT.

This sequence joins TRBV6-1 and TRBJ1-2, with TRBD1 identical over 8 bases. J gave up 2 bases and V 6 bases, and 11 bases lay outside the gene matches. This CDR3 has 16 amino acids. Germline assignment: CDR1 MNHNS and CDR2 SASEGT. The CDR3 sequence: CASSPRQGILNYGYTF. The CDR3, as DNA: TGTGCCAGCAGCCCTCGACAGGGGATCCTCAACTATGGCTACACCTTC.

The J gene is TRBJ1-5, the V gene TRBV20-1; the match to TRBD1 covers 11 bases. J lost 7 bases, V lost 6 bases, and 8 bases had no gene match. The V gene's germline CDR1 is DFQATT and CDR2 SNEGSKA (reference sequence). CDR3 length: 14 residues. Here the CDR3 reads CSAWTGGGRQPQHF. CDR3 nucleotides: TGCAGTGCCTGGACAGGGGGCGGGAGGCAGCCCCAGCATTTT.

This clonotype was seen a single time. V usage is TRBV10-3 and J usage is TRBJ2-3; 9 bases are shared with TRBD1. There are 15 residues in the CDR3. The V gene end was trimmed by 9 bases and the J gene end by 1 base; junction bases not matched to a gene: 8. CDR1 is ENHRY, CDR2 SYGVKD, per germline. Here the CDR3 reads CAMNGQGFCTDTQYF. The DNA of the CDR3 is TGTGCCATGAACGGACAGGGGTTTTGCACAGATACGCAGTATTTT.

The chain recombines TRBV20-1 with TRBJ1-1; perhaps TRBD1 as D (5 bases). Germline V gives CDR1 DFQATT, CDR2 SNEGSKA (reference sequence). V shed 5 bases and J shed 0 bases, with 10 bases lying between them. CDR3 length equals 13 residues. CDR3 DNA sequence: TGCAGTGCTGCAGGGATCATGAACACTGAAGCTTTCTTT. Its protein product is CSAAGIMNTEAFF.

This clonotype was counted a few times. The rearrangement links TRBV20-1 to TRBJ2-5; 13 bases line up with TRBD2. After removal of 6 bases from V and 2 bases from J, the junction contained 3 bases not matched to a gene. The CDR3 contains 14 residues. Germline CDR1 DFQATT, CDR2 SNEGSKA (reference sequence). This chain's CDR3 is CSARTSGRQETQYF. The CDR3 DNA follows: TGCAGTGCGCGGACTAGCGGGAGACAAGAGACCCAGTACTTC.

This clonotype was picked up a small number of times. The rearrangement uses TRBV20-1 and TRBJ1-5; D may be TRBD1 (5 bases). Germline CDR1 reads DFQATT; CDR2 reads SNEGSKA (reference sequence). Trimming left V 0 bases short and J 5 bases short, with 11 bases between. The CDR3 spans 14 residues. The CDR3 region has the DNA TGCAGTGCTAGAGATGGTAGGGGATATCAGCCCCAGCATTTT. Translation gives CSARDGRGYQPQHF.

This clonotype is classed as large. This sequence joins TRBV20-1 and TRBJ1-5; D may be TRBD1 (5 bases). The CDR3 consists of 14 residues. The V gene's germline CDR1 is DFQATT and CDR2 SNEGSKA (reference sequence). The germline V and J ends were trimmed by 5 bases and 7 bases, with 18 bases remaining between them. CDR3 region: CSAPPDTVGQPQHF. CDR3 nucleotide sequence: TGCAGTGCTCCCCCGGACACCGTGGGACAGCCCCAGCATTTT.

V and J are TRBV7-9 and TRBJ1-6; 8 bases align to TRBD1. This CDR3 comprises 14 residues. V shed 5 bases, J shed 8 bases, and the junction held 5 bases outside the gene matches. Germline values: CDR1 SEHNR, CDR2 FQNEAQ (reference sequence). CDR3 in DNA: TGTGCCAGCAGCGTTACGACAGGGGATTCACCCCTCCACTTT. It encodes CASSVTTGDSPLHF.

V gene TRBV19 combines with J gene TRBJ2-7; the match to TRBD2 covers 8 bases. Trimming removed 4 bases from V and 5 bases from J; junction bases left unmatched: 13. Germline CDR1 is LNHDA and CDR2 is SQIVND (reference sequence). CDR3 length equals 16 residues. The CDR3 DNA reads TGTGCCAGTAGTAGGTTTTTGGCGGGGGGCGGCGACGAGCAGTACTTC. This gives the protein CASSRFLAGGGDEQYF.

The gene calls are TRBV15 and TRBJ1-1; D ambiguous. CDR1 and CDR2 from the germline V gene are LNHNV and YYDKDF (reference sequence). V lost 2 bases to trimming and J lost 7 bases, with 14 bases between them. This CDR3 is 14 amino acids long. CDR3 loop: CATSRKVETGEAFF. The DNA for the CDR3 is TGTGCCACCAGCAGAAAGGTCGAAACCGGTGAAGCTTTCTTT.

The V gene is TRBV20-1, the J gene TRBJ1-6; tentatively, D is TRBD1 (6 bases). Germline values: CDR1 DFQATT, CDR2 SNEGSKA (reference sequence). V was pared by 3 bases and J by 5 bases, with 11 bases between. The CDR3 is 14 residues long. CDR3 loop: CSASQGKNNSPLHF. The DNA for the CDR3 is TGCAGTGCTAGTCAGGGGAAGAATAATTCACCCCTCCACTTT.

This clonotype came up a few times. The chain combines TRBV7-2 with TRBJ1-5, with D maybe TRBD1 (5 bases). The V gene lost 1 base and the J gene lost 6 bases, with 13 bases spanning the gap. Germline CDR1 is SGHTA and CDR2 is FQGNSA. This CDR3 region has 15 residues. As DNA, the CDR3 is TGTGCCAGCAGCTTAGGCCCGCTTGGGGCTCAGCCCCAGCATTTT. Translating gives CASSLGPLGAQPQHF.

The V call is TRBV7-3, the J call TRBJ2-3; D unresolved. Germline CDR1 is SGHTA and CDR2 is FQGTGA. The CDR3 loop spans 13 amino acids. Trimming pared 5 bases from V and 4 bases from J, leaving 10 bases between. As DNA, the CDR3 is TGTGCCAGCAGCACTGCAACTTCAGATACGCAGTATTTT. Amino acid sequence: CASSTATSDTQYF.

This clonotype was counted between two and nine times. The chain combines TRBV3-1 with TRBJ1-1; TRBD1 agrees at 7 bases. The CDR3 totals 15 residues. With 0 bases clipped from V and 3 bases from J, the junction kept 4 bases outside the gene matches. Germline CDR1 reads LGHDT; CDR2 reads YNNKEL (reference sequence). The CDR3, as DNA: TGTGCCAGCAGCCAAGAGGGGACAGCCTACACTGAAGCTTTCTTT. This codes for CASSQEGTAYTEAFF. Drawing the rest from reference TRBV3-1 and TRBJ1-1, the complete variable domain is DTAVSQTPKYLVTQMGNDKSIKCEQNLGHDTMYWYKQDSKKFLKIMFSYNNKELIINETVPNRFSPKSPDKAHLNLHINSLELGDSAVYFCASSQEGTAYTEAFFGQGTRLTVV.

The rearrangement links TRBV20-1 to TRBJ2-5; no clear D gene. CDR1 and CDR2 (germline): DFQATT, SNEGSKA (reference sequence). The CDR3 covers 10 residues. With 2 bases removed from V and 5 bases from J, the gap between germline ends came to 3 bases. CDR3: CSARRETQYF. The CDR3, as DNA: TGCAGTGCTAGACGGGAGACCCAGTACTTC.

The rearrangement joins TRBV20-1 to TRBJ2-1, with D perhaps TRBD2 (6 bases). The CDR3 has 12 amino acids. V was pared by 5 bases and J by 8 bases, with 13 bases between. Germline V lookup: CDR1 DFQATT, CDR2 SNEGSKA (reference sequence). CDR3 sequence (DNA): TGCAGTGCTGGCCGGGAGAGGGATGAGCAGTTCTTC. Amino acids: CSAGRERDEQFF.

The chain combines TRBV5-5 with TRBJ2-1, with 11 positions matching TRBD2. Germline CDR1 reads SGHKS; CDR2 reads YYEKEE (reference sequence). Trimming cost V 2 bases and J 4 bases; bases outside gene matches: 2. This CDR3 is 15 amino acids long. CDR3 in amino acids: CASSLLAGDYNEQFF. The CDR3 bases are TGTGCCAGCAGCTTACTAGCGGGAGATTACAATGAGCAGTTCTTC.

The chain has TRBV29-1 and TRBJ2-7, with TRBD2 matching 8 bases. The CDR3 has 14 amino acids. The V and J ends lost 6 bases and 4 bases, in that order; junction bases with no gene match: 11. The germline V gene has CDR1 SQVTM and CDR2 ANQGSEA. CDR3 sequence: CSVQKRAGGYEQYF. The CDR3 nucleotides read TGCAGCGTCCAAAAGAGGGCGGGAGGATACGAGCAGTACTTC.